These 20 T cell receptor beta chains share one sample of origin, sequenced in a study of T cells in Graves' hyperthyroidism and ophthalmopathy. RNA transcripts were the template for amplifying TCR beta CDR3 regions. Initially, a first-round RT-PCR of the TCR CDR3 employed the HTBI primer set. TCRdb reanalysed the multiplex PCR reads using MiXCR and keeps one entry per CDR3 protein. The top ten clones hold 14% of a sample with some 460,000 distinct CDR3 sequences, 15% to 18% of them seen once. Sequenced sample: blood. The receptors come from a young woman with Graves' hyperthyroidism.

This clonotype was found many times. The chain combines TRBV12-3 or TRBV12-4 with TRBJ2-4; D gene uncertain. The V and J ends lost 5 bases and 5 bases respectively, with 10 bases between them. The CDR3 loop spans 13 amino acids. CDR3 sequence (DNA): TGTGCCAGCAGTCTAGGAGAGCAAAACATTCAGTACTTC. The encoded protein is CASSLGEQNIQYF.

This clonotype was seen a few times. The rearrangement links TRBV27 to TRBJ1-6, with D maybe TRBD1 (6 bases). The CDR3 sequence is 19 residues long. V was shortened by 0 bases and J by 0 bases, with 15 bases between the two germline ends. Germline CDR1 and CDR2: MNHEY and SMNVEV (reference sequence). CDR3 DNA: TGTGCCAGCAGTTTATCCAACCCGACAGGTAGCTCCTATAATTCACCCCTCCACTTT. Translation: CASSLSNPTGSSYNSPLHF.

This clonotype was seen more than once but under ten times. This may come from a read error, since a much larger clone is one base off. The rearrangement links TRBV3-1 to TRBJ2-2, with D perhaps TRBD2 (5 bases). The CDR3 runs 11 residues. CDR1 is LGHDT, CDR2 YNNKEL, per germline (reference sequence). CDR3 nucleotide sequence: TGTGCCAGCGGCTACACCGGGGAGCTGCTTTTT. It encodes CASGYTGELLF.

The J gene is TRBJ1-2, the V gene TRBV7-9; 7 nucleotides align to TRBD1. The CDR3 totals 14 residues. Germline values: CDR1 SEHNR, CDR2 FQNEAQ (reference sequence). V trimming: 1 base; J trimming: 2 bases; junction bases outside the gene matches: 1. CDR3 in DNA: TGTGCCAGCAGCTTAGAGACAGGGAACTATGGCTACACCTTC. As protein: CASSLETGNYGYTF.

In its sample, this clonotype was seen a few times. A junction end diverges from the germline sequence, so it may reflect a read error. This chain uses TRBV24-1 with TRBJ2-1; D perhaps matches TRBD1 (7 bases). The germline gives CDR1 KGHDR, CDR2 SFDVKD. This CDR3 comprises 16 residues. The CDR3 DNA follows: TGTGCCGCCAGTGGACTCCCAGGGGGGTCCTACAATGAGCAGTTCTTC. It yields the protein CAASGLPGGSYNEQFF.

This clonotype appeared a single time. CDR3 DNA: TGCAGTGCTAGCGCAGGGGGCCTAACAACCACAGATACGCAGTATTTT. Encoded protein: CSASAGGLTTTDTQYF. V gene TRBV20-1 combines with J gene TRBJ2-3; TRBD1 aligns across 8 bases. CDR1 and CDR2 (germline): DFQATT, SNEGSKA (reference sequence). CDR3 size: 16 residues. The V and J ends lost 3 bases and 2 bases, in that order; junction bases with no gene match: 10.

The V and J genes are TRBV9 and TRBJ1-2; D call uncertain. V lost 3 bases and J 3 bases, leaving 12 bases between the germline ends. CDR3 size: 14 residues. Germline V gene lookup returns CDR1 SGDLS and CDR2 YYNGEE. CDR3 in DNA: TGTGCCAGCAGCGACGGGGAACTTCACTATGGCTACACCTTC. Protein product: CASSDGELHYGYTF.

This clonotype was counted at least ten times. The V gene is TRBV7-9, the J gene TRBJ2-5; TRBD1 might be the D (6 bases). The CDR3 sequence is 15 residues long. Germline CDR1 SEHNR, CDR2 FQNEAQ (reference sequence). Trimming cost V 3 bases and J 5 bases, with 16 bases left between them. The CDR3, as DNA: TGTGCCAGCAGCTTGGGACAAGGGCGATCGGAGACCCAGTACTTC. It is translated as CASSLGQGRSETQYF.

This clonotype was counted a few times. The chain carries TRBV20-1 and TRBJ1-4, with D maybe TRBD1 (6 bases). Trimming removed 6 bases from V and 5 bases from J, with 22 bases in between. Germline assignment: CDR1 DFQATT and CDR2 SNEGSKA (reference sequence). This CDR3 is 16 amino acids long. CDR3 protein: CSAQGRWGPTNEKLFF. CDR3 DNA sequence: TGCAGTGCCCAAGGGAGGTGGGGGCCGACGAATGAAAAACTGTTTTTT.

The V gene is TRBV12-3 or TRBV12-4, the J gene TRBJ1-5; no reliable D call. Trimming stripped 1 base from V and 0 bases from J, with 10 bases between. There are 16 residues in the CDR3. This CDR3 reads CASSLGGIHSNQPQHF. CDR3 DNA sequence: TGTGCCAGCAGTTTAGGCGGAATCCATAGCAATCAGCCCCAGCATTTT.

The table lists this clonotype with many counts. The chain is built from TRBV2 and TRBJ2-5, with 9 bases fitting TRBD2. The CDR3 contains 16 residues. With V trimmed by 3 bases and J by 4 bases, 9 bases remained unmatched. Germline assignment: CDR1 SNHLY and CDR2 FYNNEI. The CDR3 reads CASSDPASGIGETQYF. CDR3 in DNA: TGTGCCAGCAGTGATCCAGCTAGCGGGATTGGAGAGACCCAGTACTTC.

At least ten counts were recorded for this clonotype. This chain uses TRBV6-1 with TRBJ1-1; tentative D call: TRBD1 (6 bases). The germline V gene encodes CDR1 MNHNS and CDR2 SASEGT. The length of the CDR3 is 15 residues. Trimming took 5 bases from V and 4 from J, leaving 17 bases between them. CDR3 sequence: CASSQTGASGTEAFF. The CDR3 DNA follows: TGTGCCAGCAGTCAAACGGGGGCGTCGGGCACTGAAGCTTTCTTT.

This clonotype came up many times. Here the CDR3 reads CASSVDSPEGTQYF. The DNA for the CDR3 is TGTGCCAGCAGTGTTGACAGCCCCGAGGGGACCCAGTACTTC. The chain carries TRBV6-1 and TRBJ2-5, with D tentatively TRBD1 or TRBD2 (5 bases each). The germline CDR1 and CDR2 sequences are MNHNS and SASEGT. The CDR3 consists of 14 residues. V lost 4 bases, J lost 7 bases, and 16 bases lay in between.

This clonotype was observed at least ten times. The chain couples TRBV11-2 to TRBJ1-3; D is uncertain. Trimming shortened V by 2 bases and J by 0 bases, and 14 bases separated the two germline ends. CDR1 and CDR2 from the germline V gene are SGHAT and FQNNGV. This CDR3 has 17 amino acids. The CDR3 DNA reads TGTGCCAGCAGCTTATATCGGACGGTCCGCTCTGGAAACACCATATATTTT. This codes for CASSLYRTVRSGNTIYF.

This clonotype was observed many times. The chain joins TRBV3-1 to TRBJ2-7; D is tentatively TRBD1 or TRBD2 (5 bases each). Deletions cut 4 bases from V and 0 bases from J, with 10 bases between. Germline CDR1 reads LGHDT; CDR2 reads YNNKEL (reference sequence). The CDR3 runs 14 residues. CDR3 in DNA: TGTGCCAGCAGCCCCTGGGACGGCTCCTACGAGCAGTACTTC. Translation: CASSPWDGSYEQYF.

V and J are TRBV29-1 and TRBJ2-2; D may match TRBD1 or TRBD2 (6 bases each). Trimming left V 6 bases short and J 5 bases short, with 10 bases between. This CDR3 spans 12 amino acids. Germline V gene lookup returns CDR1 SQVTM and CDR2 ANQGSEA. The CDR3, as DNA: TGCAGCGTGTGGAGGGGGACCGGGGAGCTGTTTTTT. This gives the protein CSVWRGTGELFF.

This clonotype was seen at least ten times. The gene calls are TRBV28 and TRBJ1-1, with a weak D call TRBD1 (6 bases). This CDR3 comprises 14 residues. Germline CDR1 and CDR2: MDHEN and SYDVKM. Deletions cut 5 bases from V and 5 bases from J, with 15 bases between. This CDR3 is CASSGTGGHTEAFF. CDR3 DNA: TGTGCCAGCAGTGGCACGGGGGGGCATACTGAAGCTTTCTTT. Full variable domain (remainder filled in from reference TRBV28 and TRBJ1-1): DVKVTQSSRYLVKRTGEKVFLECVQDMDHENMFWYRQDPGLGLRLIYFSYDVKMKEKGDIPEGYSVSREKKERFSLILESASTNQTSMYLCASSGTGGHTEAFFGQGTRLTVV.

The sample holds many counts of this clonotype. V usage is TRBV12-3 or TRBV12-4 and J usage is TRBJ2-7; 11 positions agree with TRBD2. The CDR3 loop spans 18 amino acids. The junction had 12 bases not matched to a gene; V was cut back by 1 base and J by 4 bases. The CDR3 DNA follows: TGTGCCAGCAGTTTAGGAACTAGCGGGAGTTCAACTGGATACGAGCAGTACTTC. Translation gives CASSLGTSGSSTGYEQYF.

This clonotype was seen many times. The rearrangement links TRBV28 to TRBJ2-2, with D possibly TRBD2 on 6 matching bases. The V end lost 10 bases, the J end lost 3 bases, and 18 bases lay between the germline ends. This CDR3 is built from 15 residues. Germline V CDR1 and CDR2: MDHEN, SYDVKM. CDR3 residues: CAIEKGDSYTGELFF. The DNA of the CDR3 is TGTGCCATCGAAAAAGGGGACTCTTACACCGGGGAGCTGTTTTTT.

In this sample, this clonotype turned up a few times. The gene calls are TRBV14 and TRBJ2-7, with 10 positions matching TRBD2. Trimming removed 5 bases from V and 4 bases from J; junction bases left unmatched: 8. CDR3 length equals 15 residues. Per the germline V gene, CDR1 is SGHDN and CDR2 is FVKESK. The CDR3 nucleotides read TGTGCCAGCAGCGAGAGCGGGAGGGCTTATTACGAGCAGTACTTC. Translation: CASSESGRAYYEQYF. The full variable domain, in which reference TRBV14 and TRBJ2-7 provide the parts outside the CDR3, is EAGVTQFPSHSVIEKGQTVTLRCDPISGHDNLYWYRRVMGKEIKFLLHFVKESKQDESGMPNNRFLAERTGGTYSTLKVQPAELEDSGVYFCASSESGRAYYEQYFGPGTRLTVT.